This TCR beta chain emerged from a study of control samples from healthy donors and cancer patients. V was cut by 3 bases and J by 7 bases, with 10 bases left in between. From germline, CDR1 is MNHEY and CDR2 SMNVEV (reference sequence). The CDR3 spans 14 residues. Clones were read by immunoSEQ multiplex PCR, and TCRdb kept only the in-frame ones, dropping some. The repertoire holds some 150,000 clones, with 95% to 96% as singletons. The specimen was blood. This chain uses TRBV27 with TRBJ1-6; no firm D call. The TCR sequence derives from a woman aged 25 to 39 in good health. The CDR3 nucleotides read TGTGCCAGCAGTTTTGGCCGGAAAAATTCACCCCTCCACTTT. Translation gives CASSFGRKNSPLHF.